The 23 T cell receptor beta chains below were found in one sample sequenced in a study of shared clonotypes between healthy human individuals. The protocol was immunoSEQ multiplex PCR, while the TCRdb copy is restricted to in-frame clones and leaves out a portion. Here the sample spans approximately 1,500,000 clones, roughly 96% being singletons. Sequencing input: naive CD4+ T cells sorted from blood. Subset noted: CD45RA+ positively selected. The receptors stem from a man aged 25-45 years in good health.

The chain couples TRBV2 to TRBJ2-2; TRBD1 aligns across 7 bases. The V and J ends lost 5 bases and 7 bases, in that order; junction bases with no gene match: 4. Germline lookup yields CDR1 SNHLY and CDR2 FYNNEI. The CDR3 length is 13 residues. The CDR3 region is CASSKQGSGELFF. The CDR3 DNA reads TGTGCCAGCAGTAAACAGGGGAGCGGGGAGCTGTTTTTT.

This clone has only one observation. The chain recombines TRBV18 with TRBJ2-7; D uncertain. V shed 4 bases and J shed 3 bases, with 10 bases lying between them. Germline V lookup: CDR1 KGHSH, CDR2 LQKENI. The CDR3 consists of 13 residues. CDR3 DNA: TGTGCCAGCTCACAAAATCCGGTCTACGAGCAGTACTTC. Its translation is CASSQNPVYEQYF.

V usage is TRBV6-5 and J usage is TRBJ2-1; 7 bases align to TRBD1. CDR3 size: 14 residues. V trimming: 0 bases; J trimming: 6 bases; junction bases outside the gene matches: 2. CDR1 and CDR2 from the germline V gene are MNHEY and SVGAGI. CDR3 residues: CASSYSRDSNEQFF. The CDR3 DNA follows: TGTGCCAGCAGTTACTCTAGGGACAGCAATGAGCAGTTCTTC.

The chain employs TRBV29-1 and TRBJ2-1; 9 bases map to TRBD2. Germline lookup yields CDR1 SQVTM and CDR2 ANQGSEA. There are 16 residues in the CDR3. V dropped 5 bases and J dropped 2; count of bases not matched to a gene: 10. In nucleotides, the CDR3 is TGCAGCGTTTTGTTAGCGGGAGTCCGAACCTACAATGAGCAGTTCTTC. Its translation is CSVLLAGVRTYNEQFF.

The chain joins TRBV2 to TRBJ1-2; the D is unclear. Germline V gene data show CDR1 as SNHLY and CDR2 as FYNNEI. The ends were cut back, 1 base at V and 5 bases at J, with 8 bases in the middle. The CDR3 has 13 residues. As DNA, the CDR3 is TGTGCCAGCAGTGAAGAACATGTTTATGGCTACACCTTC. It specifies CASSEEHVYGYTF.

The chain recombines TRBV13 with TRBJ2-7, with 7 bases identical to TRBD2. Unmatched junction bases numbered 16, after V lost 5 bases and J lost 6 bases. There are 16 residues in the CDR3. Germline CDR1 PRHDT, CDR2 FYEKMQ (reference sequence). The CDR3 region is CASSNYVPGLRGEQYF. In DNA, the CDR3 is TGTGCCAGCAGCAATTACGTTCCGGGACTAAGAGGCGAGCAGTACTTC.

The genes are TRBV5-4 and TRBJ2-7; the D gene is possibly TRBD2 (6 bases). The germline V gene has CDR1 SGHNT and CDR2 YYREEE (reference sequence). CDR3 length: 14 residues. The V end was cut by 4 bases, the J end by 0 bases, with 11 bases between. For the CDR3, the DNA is TGTGCCAGCAGCGCTGAACTAGCCTCCTACGAGCAGTACTTC. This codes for CASSAELASYEQYF.

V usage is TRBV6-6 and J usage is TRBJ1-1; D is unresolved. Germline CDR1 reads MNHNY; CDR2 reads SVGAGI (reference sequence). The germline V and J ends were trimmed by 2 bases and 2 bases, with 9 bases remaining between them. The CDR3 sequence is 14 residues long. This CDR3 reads CASSYTGINTEAFF. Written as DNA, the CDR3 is TGTGCCAGCAGTTACACGGGGATAAACACTGAAGCTTTCTTT.

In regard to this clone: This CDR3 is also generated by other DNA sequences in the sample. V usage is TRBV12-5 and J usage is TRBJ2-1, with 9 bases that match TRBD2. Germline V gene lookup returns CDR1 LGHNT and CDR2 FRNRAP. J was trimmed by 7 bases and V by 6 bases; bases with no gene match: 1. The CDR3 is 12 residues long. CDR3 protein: CASGLAGNEQFF. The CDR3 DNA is TGTGCTAGTGGCCTAGCGGGGAATGAGCAGTTCTTC.

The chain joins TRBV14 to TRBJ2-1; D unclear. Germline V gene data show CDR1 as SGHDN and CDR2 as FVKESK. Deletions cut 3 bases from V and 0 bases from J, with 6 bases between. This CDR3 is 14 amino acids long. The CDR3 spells CASSQISSYNEQFF. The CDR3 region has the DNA TGTGCCAGCAGCCAGATCAGCTCCTACAATGAGCAGTTCTTC.

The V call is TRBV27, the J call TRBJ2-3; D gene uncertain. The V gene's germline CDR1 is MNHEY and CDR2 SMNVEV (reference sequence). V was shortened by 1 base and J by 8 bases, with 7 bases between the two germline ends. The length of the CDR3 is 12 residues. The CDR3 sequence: CASSLYTGTQYF. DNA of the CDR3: TGTGCCAGCAGTTTATATACGGGTACGCAGTATTTT.

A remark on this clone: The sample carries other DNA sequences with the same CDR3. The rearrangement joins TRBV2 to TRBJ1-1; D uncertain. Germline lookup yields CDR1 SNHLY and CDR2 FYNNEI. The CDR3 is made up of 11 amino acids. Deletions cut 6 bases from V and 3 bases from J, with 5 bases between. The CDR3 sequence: CASSGDTEAFF. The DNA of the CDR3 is TGTGCCAGCAGCGGGGACACTGAAGCTTTCTTT.

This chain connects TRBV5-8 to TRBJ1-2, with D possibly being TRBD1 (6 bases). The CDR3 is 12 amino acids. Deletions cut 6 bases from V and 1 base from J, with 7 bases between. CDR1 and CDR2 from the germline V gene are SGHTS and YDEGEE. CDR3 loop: CASKGGNYGYTF. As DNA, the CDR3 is TGTGCCAGCAAAGGGGGTAACTATGGCTACACCTTC.

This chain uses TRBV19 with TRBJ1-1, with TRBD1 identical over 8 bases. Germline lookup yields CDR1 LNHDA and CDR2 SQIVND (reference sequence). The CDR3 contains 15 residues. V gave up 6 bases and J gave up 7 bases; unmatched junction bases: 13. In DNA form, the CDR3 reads TGTGCCAGTAGAGACGACAGGGGAGGTTTTATTGAAGCTTTCTTT. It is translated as CASRDDRGGFIEAFF. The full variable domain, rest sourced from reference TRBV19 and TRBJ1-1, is DGGITQSPKYLFRKEGQNVTLSCEQNLNHDAMYWYRQDPGQGLRLIYYSQIVNDFQKGDIAEGYSVSREKKESFPLTVTSAQKNPTAFYLCASRDDRGGFIEAFFGQGTRLTVV.

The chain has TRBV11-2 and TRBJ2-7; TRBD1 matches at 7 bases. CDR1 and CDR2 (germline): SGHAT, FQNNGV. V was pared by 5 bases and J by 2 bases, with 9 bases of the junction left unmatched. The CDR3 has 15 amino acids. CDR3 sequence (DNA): TGTGCCAGCAGCCAGATCCGGGACAGTACCTACGAGCAGTACTTC. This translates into CASSQIRDSTYEQYF. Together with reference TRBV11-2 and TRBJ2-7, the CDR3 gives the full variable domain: EAGVAQSPRYKIIEKRQSVAFWCNPISGHATLYWYQQILGQGPKLLIQFQNNGVVDDSQLPKDRFSAERLKGVDSTLKIQPAKLEDSAVYLCASSQIRDSTYEQYFGPGTRLTVT.

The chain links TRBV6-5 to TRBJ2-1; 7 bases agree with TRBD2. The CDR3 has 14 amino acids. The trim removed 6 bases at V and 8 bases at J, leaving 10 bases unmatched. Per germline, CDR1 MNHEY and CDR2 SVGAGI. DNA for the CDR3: TGTGCCAGCAGGCCGCTAGCGGCTCGCGATGAGCAGTTCTTC. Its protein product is CASRPLAARDEQFF.

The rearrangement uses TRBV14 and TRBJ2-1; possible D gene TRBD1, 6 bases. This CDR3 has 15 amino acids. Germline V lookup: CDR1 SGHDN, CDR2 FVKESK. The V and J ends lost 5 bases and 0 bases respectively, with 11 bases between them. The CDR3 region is CASSYGQLSYNEQFF. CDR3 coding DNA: TGTGCCAGCAGCTACGGACAGCTCTCCTACAATGAGCAGTTCTTC.

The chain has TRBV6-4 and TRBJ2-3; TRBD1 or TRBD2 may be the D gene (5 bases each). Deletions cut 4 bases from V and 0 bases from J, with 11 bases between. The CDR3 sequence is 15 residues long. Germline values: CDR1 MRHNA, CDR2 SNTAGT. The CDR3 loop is CASSVTGASTDTQYF. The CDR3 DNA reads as TGTGCCAGCAGTGTCACCGGGGCTAGCACAGATACGCAGTATTTT.

CDR3 sequence (DNA): TGTGCCAGCTCACCTACAGGGGATTCGACAGATACGCAGTATTTT. Residues: CASSPTGDSTDTQYF. V and J are TRBV18 and TRBJ2-3; TRBD1 agrees at 7 bases. In germline, CDR1 is KGHSH, CDR2 LQKENI. V gave up 3 bases and J gave up 3 bases; unmatched junction bases: 6. The CDR3 has 15 amino acids.

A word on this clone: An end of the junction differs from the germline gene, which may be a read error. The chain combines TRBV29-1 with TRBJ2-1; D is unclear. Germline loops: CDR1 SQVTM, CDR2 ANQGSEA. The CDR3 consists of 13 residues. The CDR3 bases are TGCAGCGTTGAAAGGCTAGAAAACAATGGGCAGTTCTTC. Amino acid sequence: CSVERLENNGQFF.

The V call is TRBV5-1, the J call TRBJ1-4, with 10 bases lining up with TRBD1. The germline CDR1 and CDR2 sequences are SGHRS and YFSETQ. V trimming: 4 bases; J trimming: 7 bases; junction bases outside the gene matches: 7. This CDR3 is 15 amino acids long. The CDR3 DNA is TGCGCCAGCAGCCTGACGGGGACAGGGGTTGAAAAACTGTTTTTT. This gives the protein CASSLTGTGVEKLFF.

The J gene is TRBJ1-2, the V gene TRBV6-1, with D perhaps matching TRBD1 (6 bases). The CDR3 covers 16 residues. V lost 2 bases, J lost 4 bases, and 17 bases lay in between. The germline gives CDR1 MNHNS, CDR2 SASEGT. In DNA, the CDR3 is TGTGCCAGCAGTGAATTCAACCCGGACAGCGGCTATGGCTACACCTTC. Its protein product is CASSEFNPDSGYGYTF.

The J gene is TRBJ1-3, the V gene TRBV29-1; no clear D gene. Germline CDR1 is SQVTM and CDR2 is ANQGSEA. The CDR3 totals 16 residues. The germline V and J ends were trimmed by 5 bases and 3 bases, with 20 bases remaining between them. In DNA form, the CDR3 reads TGCAGCGTTTTAATCCGGGTCACCACTTTTGGAAACACCATATATTTT. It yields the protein CSVLIRVTTFGNTIYF.